The 10 T cell receptor beta chains below come from one sample, sequenced in a study of shared clonotypes between healthy human individuals (dated by TCRdb to about 2020). To prepare the library, the immunoSEQ multiplex PCR assay was applied. Entries here come from immuneACCESS through TCRdb and include only in-frame sequences with V and J called. Some clones fail to appear in such tables; in the studies checked, an unresolved V gene covers under half of the shortfall, and the cause of the remainder is unknown. Present in this sample are some 2 million clones, roughly 94% of which were seen just once. The ten largest make up 1.1% of the sample. CD8 naive samples were CD45RO-negative cells positively selected for CCR7, giving a CD45RA+CCR7+ population that excluded TemRA cells. The source material was naive CD8+ T cells sorted from blood. The sample's cell subset or site label, decoded: CD45RA+CCR7+. These receptors originate from a man aged 18-30 years in good health.

V gene TRBV7-6 combines with J gene TRBJ1-3, with a possible D match to TRBD1 (5 bases). The V gene lost 4 bases and the J gene lost 2 bases, with 12 bases spanning the gap. This CDR3 comprises 15 residues. Germline V gene data show CDR1 as SGHVS and CDR2 as FNYEAQ. For the CDR3, the DNA is TGTGCCAGCAGCTCCCCGGCGGGGGCTGGAAACACCATATATTTT. Translation gives CASSSPAGAGNTIYF.

The chain uses TRBV27 and TRBJ1-2; TRBD1 aligns across 9 bases. This CDR3 comprises 16 residues. Germline V CDR1 and CDR2: MNHEY, SMNVEV (reference sequence). After removal of 6 bases from V and 2 bases from J, the junction contained 10 bases not matched to a gene. The CDR3 protein is CASSPTGTGQNYGYTF. The DNA for the CDR3 is TGTGCCAGCAGCCCCACCGGGACAGGGCAAAACTATGGCTACACCTTC.

This rearrangement joins TRBV7-2 to TRBJ2-7, with D unclear. This CDR3 has 15 amino acids. Between the trimmed V and J ends, which lost 2 bases and 0 bases, there was a span of 11 bases. The germline V gene has CDR1 SGHTA and CDR2 FQGNSA. CDR3 protein: CASSLLDFVSYEQYF. The CDR3, as DNA: TGTGCCAGCAGCTTACTTGATTTCGTCTCCTACGAGCAGTACTTC.

The gene calls are TRBV7-9 and TRBJ2-1; 8 nucleotides match TRBD2. CDR1 is SEHNR and CDR2 is FQNEAQ in the germline V gene (reference sequence). The CDR3 loop spans 16 amino acids. V was clipped by 1 base and J by 0 bases; unmatched bases: 2. The CDR3 bases are TGTGCCAGCAGCTTAGGACTAGCGAACTCCTACAATGAGCAGTTCTTC. It encodes CASSLGLANSYNEQFF.

The CDR3 region has the DNA TGTGCCAGCAGCTCCCCCAACAATGAGCAGTTCTTC. Protein: CASSSPNNEQFF. This chain connects TRBV7-2 to TRBJ2-1; D not resolved. The CDR3 is 12 residues long. Germline lookup yields CDR1 SGHTA and CDR2 FQGNSA. Trimming pared 4 bases from V and 5 bases from J, leaving 6 bases between. Full variable domain (remainder filled in from reference TRBV7-2 and TRBJ2-1): GAGVSQSPSNKVTEKGKDVELRCDPISGHTALYWYRQSLGQGLEFLIYFQGNSAPDKSGLPSDRFSAERTGGSVSTLTIQRTQQEDSAVYLCASSSPNNEQFFGPGTRLTVL.

The V and J genes are TRBV7-9 and TRBJ2-3; D gene uncertain. CDR3 length equals 17 residues. V was trimmed by 2 bases and J by 2 bases, leaving 17 bases between them. Germline assignment: CDR1 SEHNR and CDR2 FQNEAQ (reference sequence). CDR3 DNA sequence: TGTGCCAGCAGCTTACTCGCGTGGACCCTACTCACAGATACGCAGTATTTT. Amino acid sequence: CASSLLAWTLLTDTQYF.

V is TRBV7-9 and J is TRBJ2-2; no definite D call. The V and J ends lost 7 bases and 5 bases respectively, with 5 bases between them. Germline loops: CDR1 SEHNR, CDR2 FQNEAQ (reference sequence). CDR3 size: 11 residues. The CDR3 sequence is CASIGTGELFF. In nucleotides, the CDR3 is TGTGCCAGCATAGGAACCGGGGAGCTGTTTTTT.

The rearrangement uses TRBV6-5 and TRBJ1-6, with D uncertain. The germline CDR1 and CDR2 sequences are MNHEY and SVGAGI. Trimming stripped 6 bases from V and 9 bases from J, with 15 bases between. This CDR3 contains 14 residues. The CDR3 loop is CASRSGGAVSPLHF. The CDR3 DNA is TGTGCCAGCAGGTCAGGAGGAGCCGTTTCACCCCTCCACTTT.

This chain joins TRBV11-2 and TRBJ2-3; the match to TRBD2 covers 9 bases. The CDR3 loop spans 17 amino acids. Germline CDR1 SGHAT, CDR2 FQNNGV. The V and J ends lost 1 base and 2 bases, in that order; junction bases with no gene match: 7. The CDR3 here is CASSLGISGGFTDTQYF. For the CDR3, the DNA is TGTGCCAGCAGCTTAGGAATTAGCGGGGGATTCACAGATACGCAGTATTTT.

V is TRBV5-1 and J is TRBJ2-3; D may match TRBD1 or TRBD2 (5 bases each). The germline CDR1 and CDR2 sequences are SGHRS and YFSETQ. The CDR3 is 14 amino acids. Deletions cut 4 bases from V and 5 bases from J, with 14 bases between. The CDR3: CASSPGAIEDTQYF. The CDR3 bases are TGCGCCAGCAGCCCCGGGGCTATCGAAGATACGCAGTATTTT.